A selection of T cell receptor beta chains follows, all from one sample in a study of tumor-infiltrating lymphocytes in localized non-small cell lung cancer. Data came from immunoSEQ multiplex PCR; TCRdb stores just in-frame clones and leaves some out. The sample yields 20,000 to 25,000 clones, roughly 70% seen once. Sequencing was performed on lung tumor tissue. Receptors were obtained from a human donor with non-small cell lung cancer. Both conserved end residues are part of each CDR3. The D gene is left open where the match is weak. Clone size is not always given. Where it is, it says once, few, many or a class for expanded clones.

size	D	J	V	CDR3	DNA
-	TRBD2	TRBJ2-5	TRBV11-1	CASNLRTSGTQETQYF	TGTGCCAGCAACCTAAGGACTAGCGGGACACAAGAGACCCAGTACTTC
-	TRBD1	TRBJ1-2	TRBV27	CASSQGQGIYGYTF	TGTGCCAGCAGTCAGGGACAGGGAATCTATGGCTACACCTTC
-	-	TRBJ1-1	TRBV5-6	CASKRTATNTEAFF	TGTGCCAGCAAAAGGACAGCGACTAACACTGAAGCTTTCTTT
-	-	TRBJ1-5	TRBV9	CASSGGSGQANQPQHF	TGTGCCAGCAGCGGGGGCTCGGGACAAGCCAATCAGCCCCAGCATTTT
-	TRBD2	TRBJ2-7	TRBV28	CASSTSGRPYEQYF	TGTGCCAGCAGTACTAGCGGGAGACCTTACGAGCAGTACTTC
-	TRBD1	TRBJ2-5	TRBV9	CASSVGGQGAWETQYF	TGTGCCAGCAGCGTAGGGGGACAGGGGGCTTGGGAGACCCAGTACTTC
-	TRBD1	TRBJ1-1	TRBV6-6	CASSYPGQGETEAFF	TGTGCCAGCAGTTACCCCGGACAGGGGGAGACTGAAGCTTTCTTT
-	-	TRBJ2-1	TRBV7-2	CASSLGLGDEQFF	TGTGCCAGCAGCTTAGGCCTGGGCGATGAGCAGTTCTTC
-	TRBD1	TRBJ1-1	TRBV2	CAILGQGGTEAFF	TGTGCCATCCTGGGACAGGGGGGCACTGAAGCTTTCTTT
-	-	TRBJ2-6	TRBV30	CAWSSRGIPFSGANVLTF	TGTGCCTGGAGTTCCCGGGGGATCCCATTCTCTGGGGCCAACGTCCTGACTTTC
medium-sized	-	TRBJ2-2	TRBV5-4	CAGQSWGVTGELFF	TGTGCCGGTCAATCATGGGGAGTGACCGGGGAGCTGTTTTTT
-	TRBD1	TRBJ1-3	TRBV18	CASAGQGGSGNTIYF	TGTGCCAGCGCGGGACAGGGCGGATCTGGAAACACCATATATTTT
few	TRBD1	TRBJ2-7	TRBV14	CASSLGQLSYEQYF	TGTGCCAGCAGCCTGGGACAGCTAAGCTACGAGCAGTACTTC
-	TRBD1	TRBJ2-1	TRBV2	CASSGQGAGEQFF	TGTGCCAGCAGTGGACAGGGGGCTGGTGAGCAGTTCTTC
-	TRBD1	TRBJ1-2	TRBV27	CASSLGQGGSSGYTF	TGTGCCAGCAGTCTAGGACAGGGGGGTTCCTCTGGCTACACCTTC
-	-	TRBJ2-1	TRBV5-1	CASSDPSQGRNEQFF	TGCGCCAGCAGTGACCCATCTCAAGGGCGAAATGAGCAGTTCTTC
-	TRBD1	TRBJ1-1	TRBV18	CASSTDRESNTEAFF	TGTGCCAGCTCAACCGACAGGGAATCGAACACTGAAGCTTTCTTT
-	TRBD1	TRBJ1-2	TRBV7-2	CASSVGQGDGYTF	TGTGCCAGCAGCGTAGGACAGGGGGACGGCTACACCTTC
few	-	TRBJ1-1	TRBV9	CASSPGGGVNTEAFF	TGTGCCAGCAGCCCCGGGGGGGGCGTGAACACTGAAGCTTTCTTT
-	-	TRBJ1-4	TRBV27	CASSRRTGRVNEKLFF	TGTGCCAGCAGTCGGAGGACCGGTCGGGTTAATGAAAAACTGTTTTTT
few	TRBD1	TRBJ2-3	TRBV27	CASKRTGGNTQYF	TGTGCCAGCAAACGCACAGGGGGCAATACGCAGTATTTT
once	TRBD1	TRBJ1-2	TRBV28	CASTSTWGTGGFVNYGYTF	TGTGCCAGCACCTCCACGTGGGGGACAGGGGGGTTCGTTAACTATGGCTACACCTTC
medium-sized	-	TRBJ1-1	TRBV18	CASSLVVNTEAFF	TGTGCCAGCTCACTTGTGGTGAACACTGAAGCTTTCTTT